Ten or more counts support the clone carrying this T cell receptor (beta chain). Patients were excluded because of uncontrolled infection, other autoimmune disease, pregnancy or lactation. The sample originates from a study of T cells in Graves' hyperthyroidism and ophthalmopathy. TCR beta CDR3 region amplification was performed from RNA transcripts. Researchers ran a first-round RT-PCR on the TCR CDR3 using the HTBI primer set. In TCRdb, the multiplex PCR reads were re-called with MiXCR into one record per CDR3 protein. The sample has about 480,000 distinct CDR3 sequences, about 15% seen once. Looked up from germline, CDR1 is DFQATT and CDR2 is SNEGSKA (reference sequence). This CDR3 region has 16 residues. V lost 4 bases to trimming and J lost 1 base; unmatched junction nucleotides: 3.

The chain carries TRBV20-1 and TRBJ2-5; TRBD2 matches 16 bases. The material sequenced was blood. The sequence was obtained from a woman aged 18 to 35 with Graves' hyperthyroidism. CDR3 amino acids: CSATGTSGRAQETQYF. CDR3 bases: TGCAGTGCTACGGGGACTAGCGGGAGGGCCCAAGAGACCCAGTACTTC.